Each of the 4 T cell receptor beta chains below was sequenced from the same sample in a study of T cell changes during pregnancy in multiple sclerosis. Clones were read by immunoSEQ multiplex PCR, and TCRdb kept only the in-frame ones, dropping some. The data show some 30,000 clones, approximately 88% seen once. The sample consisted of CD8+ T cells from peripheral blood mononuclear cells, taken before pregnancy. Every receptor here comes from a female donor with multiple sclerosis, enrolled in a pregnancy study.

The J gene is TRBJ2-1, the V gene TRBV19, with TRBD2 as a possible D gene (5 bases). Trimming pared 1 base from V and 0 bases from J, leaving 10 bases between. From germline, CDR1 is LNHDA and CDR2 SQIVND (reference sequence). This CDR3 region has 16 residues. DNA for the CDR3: TGTGCCAGTAGTATAGGGGGTCGGGGCTCCTACAATGAGCAGTTCTTC. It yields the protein CASSIGGRGSYNEQFF. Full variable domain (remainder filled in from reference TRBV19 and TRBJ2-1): DGGITQSPKYLFRKEGQNVTLSCEQNLNHDAMYWYRQDPGQGLRLIYYSQIVNDFQKGDIAEGYSVSREKKESFPLTVTSAQKNPTAFYLCASSIGGRGSYNEQFFGPGTRLTVL.

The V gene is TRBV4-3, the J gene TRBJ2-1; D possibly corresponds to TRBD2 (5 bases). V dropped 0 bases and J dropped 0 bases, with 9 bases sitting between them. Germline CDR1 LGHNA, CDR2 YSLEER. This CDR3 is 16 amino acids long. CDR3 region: CASSQDGGNSYNEQFF. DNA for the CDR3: TGCGCCAGCAGCCAAGACGGAGGAAACTCCTACAATGAGCAGTTCTTC.

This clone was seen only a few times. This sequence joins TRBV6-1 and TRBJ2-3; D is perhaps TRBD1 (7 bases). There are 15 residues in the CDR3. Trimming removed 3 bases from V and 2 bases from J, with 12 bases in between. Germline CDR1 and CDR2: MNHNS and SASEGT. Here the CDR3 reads CASSDGGQITDTQYF. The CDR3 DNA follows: TGTGCCAGCAGTGACGGGGGACAGATCACAGATACGCAGTATTTT.

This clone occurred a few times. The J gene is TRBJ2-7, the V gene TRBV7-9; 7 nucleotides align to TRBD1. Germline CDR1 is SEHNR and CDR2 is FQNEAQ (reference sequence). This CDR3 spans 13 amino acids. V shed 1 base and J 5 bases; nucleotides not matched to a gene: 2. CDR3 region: CASSLVDRDEQYF. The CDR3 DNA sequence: TGTGCCAGCAGCTTAGTTGACAGGGACGAGCAGTACTTC.